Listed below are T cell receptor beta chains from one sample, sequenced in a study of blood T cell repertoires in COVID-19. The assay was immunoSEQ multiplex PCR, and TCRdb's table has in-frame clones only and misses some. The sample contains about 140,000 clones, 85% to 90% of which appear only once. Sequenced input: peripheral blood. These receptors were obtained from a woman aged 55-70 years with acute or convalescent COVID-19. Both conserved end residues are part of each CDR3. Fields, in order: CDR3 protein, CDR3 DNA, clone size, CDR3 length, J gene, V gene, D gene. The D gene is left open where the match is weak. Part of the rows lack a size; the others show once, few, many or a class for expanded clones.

cdr3_aa: CASSLAGTDGYTF
cdr3_nt: TGTGCCAGCAGCTTAGCGGGGACAGATGGCTACACCTTC
clone_size: NA
cdr3_length: 13
j_call: TRBJ1-2
v_call: TRBV7-9
d_call: TRBD1

cdr3_aa: CASSPDPLGTSSARGQYF
cdr3_nt: TGTGCCAGCAGCCCGGACCCCCTCGGGACTAGCAGTGCTCGGGGGCAGTACTTC
clone_size: NA
cdr3_length: 18
j_call: TRBJ2-7
v_call: TRBV7-8
d_call: TRBD2

cdr3_aa: CASSPPGLYNEQFF
cdr3_nt: TGTGCCAGTAGTCCCCCGGGACTTTACAATGAGCAGTTCTTC
clone_size: NA
cdr3_length: 14
j_call: TRBJ2-1
v_call: TRBV19
d_call: NA

cdr3_aa: CASSQVGGWANTEAFF
cdr3_nt: TGTGCCAGCAGCCAAGTAGGAGGGTGGGCGAACACTGAAGCTTTCTTT
clone_size: NA
cdr3_length: 16
j_call: TRBJ1-1
v_call: TRBV4-2
d_call: NA

cdr3_aa: CATSRDPRRSNQLVQGPNTEAFF
cdr3_nt: TGTGCCACCAGCAGAGACCCAAGACGCTCCAACCAGCTGGTACAGGGACCGAACACTGAAGCTTTCTTT
clone_size: NA
cdr3_length: 23
j_call: TRBJ1-1
v_call: TRBV15
d_call: NA

cdr3_aa: CASSLTGDANQPQHF
cdr3_nt: TGTGCCAGCAGCCTGACAGGCGATGCTAATCAGCCCCAGCATTTT
clone_size: NA
cdr3_length: 15
j_call: TRBJ1-5
v_call: TRBV3-1/TRBV3-2
d_call: NA

cdr3_aa: CASSVSLRSGIEETQYF
cdr3_nt: TGTGCCAGCAGCGTATCCCTGCGGAGCGGGATAGAAGAGACCCAGTACTTC
clone_size: NA
cdr3_length: 17
j_call: TRBJ2-5
v_call: TRBV9
d_call: TRBD2

cdr3_aa: CASSTGGQTQYF
cdr3_nt: TGTGCCAGCAGTACCGGGGGGCAGACCCAGTACTTC
clone_size: few
cdr3_length: 12
j_call: TRBJ2-5
v_call: TRBV6-2/TRBV6-3
d_call: NA

cdr3_aa: CASSLEGAGETQYF
cdr3_nt: TGCGCCAGCAGCTTGGAGGGGGCAGGTGAGACCCAGTACTTC
clone_size: NA
cdr3_length: 14
j_call: TRBJ2-5
v_call: TRBV5-1
d_call: TRBD1

cdr3_aa: CASSPRLDSTDTQYF
cdr3_nt: TGTGCCAGCAGCCCGCGATTAGATAGCACAGATACGCAGTATTTT
clone_size: NA
cdr3_length: 15
j_call: TRBJ2-3
v_call: TRBV7-9
d_call: NA

cdr3_aa: CATSRDAAAAIGETQYF
cdr3_nt: TGTGCCACCAGCAGAGATGCGGCGGCGGCCATAGGAGAGACCCAGTACTTC
clone_size: NA
cdr3_length: 17
j_call: TRBJ2-5
v_call: TRBV15
d_call: NA

cdr3_aa: CASSGQGIRPNYGYTF
cdr3_nt: TGTGCCAGCAGTGGACAGGGGATTCGTCCTAACTATGGCTACACCTTC
clone_size: NA
cdr3_length: 16
j_call: TRBJ1-2
v_call: TRBV28
d_call: TRBD1

cdr3_aa: CASSPRQGGLAEAFF
cdr3_nt: TGTGCCAGTAGTCCTAGACAGGGAGGATTAGCTGAAGCTTTCTTT
clone_size: NA
cdr3_length: 15
j_call: TRBJ1-1
v_call: TRBV19
d_call: TRBD1

cdr3_aa: CASSKSGENSNQPQHF
cdr3_nt: TGTGCCAGCAGCAAATCGGGGGAGAATAGCAATCAGCCCCAGCATTTT
clone_size: NA
cdr3_length: 16
j_call: TRBJ1-5
v_call: TRBV21-1
d_call: NA

cdr3_aa: CASSSQGQLTDTQYF
cdr3_nt: TGTGCCAGCAGCTCACAGGGGCAACTCACAGATACGCAGTATTTT
clone_size: once
cdr3_length: 15
j_call: TRBJ2-3
v_call: TRBV7-3
d_call: TRBD1

cdr3_aa: CAWSVLTGSNTEAFF
cdr3_nt: TGTGCCTGGAGTGTACTGACAGGATCGAACACTGAAGCTTTCTTT
clone_size: NA
cdr3_length: 15
j_call: TRBJ1-1
v_call: TRBV30
d_call: NA

cdr3_aa: CATSSEGFSGELFF
cdr3_nt: TGTGCCACCTCTTCAGAGGGATTCTCCGGGGAGCTGTTTTTT
clone_size: NA
cdr3_length: 14
j_call: TRBJ2-2
v_call: TRBV6-4
d_call: NA

cdr3_aa: CASSFGRGGNTEAFF
cdr3_nt: TGTGCCAGCAGTTTTGGCCGGGGAGGTAACACTGAAGCTTTCTTT
clone_size: once
cdr3_length: 15
j_call: TRBJ1-1
v_call: TRBV27
d_call: NA

cdr3_aa: CAKTGSLAFF
cdr3_nt: TGTGCCAAAACGGGTAGTCTTGCTTTCTTT
clone_size: NA
cdr3_length: 10
j_call: TRBJ1-1
v_call: TRBV6-5
d_call: NA

cdr3_aa: CASSPPTGGRFTEAFF
cdr3_nt: TGTGCCAGCTCACCACCAACAGGGGGCAGGTTCACTGAAGCTTTCTTT
clone_size: NA
cdr3_length: 16
j_call: TRBJ1-1
v_call: TRBV18
d_call: TRBD1

cdr3_aa: CSGSGTVGNEQFF
cdr3_nt: TGCAGCGGGTCCGGGACAGTTGGTAATGAGCAGTTCTTC
clone_size: NA
cdr3_length: 13
j_call: TRBJ2-1
v_call: TRBV29-1
d_call: TRBD1

cdr3_aa: CASSEGSPRGNQPQHF
cdr3_nt: TGCGCCAGCAGCGAAGGGTCCCCCCGGGGCAATCAGCCCCAGCATTTT
clone_size: NA
cdr3_length: 16
j_call: TRBJ1-5
v_call: TRBV4-1
d_call: NA

cdr3_aa: CASSSLGTGGTYEQYF
cdr3_nt: TGTGCCAGCAGCTCCCTCGGGACAGGGGGAACCTACGAGCAGTACTTC
clone_size: NA
cdr3_length: 16
j_call: TRBJ2-7
v_call: TRBV28
d_call: TRBD1

cdr3_aa: CATSRDLAGGVDTQYF
cdr3_nt: TGTGCCACCAGCAGAGATCTGGCGGGGGGCGTAGATACGCAGTATTTT
clone_size: NA
cdr3_length: 16
j_call: TRBJ2-3
v_call: TRBV15
d_call: TRBD2

cdr3_aa: CASRYPGGPSQPQHF
cdr3_nt: TGTGCCAGCAGGTACCCAGGGGGGCCAAGTCAGCCCCAGCATTTT
clone_size: NA
cdr3_length: 15
j_call: TRBJ1-5
v_call: TRBV28
d_call: TRBD1

cdr3_aa: CASSLGLAKRTDTQYF
cdr3_nt: TGTGCTAGCAGCTTAGGTCTAGCAAAGAGAACAGATACGCAGTATTTT
clone_size: once
cdr3_length: 16
j_call: TRBJ2-3
v_call: TRBV7-7
d_call: NA

cdr3_aa: CASRPGGSYNEQFF
cdr3_nt: TGTGCCAGCAGGCCCGGGGGCTCCTACAATGAGCAGTTCTTC
clone_size: NA
cdr3_length: 14
j_call: TRBJ2-1
v_call: TRBV28
d_call: NA

cdr3_aa: CASSLTSSNQPQHF
cdr3_nt: TGTGCCAGCAGCCTTACATCTAGCAATCAGCCCCAGCATTTT
clone_size: NA
cdr3_length: 14
j_call: TRBJ1-5
v_call: TRBV11-2
d_call: NA

cdr3_aa: CASSLFRGVSYEQYF
cdr3_nt: TGTGCCAGCAGCTTGTTCAGGGGTGTGTCCTACGAGCAGTACTTC
clone_size: NA
cdr3_length: 15
j_call: TRBJ2-7
v_call: TRBV7-2
d_call: NA

cdr3_aa: CATATGEPQHF
cdr3_nt: TGTGCCACCGCAACCGGGGAGCCCCAGCATTTT
clone_size: NA
cdr3_length: 11
j_call: TRBJ1-5
v_call: TRBV6-5
d_call: NA

cdr3_aa: CAWRGRGGMNTEAFF
cdr3_nt: TGTGCCTGGAGAGGTAGGGGGGGGATGAACACTGAAGCTTTCTTT
clone_size: NA
cdr3_length: 15
j_call: TRBJ1-1
v_call: TRBV30
d_call: NA

cdr3_aa: CASSLVQGNTEAFF
cdr3_nt: TGTGCCAGCAGTTTGGTTCAGGGGAACACTGAAGCTTTCTTT
clone_size: once
cdr3_length: 14
j_call: TRBJ1-1
v_call: TRBV28
d_call: NA

cdr3_aa: CSASGTGGDEQFF
cdr3_nt: TGCAGCGCATCCGGGACAGGGGGCGATGAGCAGTTCTTC
clone_size: NA
cdr3_length: 13
j_call: TRBJ2-1
v_call: TRBV29-1
d_call: TRBD1

cdr3_aa: CASSLEVSAGGFNEQFF
cdr3_nt: TGCGCCAGCAGCTTGGAGGTCTCGGCAGGGGGATTTAATGAGCAGTTCTTC
clone_size: NA
cdr3_length: 17
j_call: TRBJ2-1
v_call: TRBV5-1
d_call: TRBD1

cdr3_aa: CASSSKGEAKNIQYF
cdr3_nt: TGTGCCAGCAGCTCTAAGGGGGAAGCCAAAAACATTCAGTACTTC
clone_size: once
cdr3_length: 15
j_call: TRBJ2-4
v_call: TRBV5-4
d_call: NA

cdr3_aa: CATAGGSSGANVLTF
cdr3_nt: TGTGCCACGGCGGGGGGTTCCTCTGGGGCCAACGTCCTGACTTTC
clone_size: NA
cdr3_length: 15
j_call: TRBJ2-6
v_call: TRBV19
d_call: TRBD2

cdr3_aa: CASSRGGGRNTGELFF
cdr3_nt: TGTGCCAGCAGCCGCGGCGGGGGGCGGAACACCGGGGAGCTGTTTTTT
clone_size: NA
cdr3_length: 16
j_call: TRBJ2-2
v_call: TRBV5-4
d_call: TRBD2

cdr3_aa: CASSQSSGKVENTF
cdr3_nt: TGCGCCAGCAGCCAATCGTCGGGGAAAGTGGAGAACACCTTC
clone_size: NA
cdr3_length: 14
j_call: TRBJ1-2
v_call: TRBV4-1
d_call: NA

cdr3_aa: CAISEWLDRENYGYTF
cdr3_nt: TGTGCCATCAGTGAGTGGCTGGACAGGGAGAACTATGGCTACACCTTC
clone_size: once
cdr3_length: 16
j_call: TRBJ1-2
v_call: TRBV10-3
d_call: TRBD1

cdr3_aa: CASSSGGGEQYF
cdr3_nt: TGTGCCAGCAGCTCGGGAGGCGGCGAGCAGTACTTC
clone_size: NA
cdr3_length: 12
j_call: TRBJ2-7
v_call: TRBV7-2
d_call: TRBD2

cdr3_aa: CASKRGRGGTEAFF
cdr3_nt: TGTGCCAGCAAAAGGGGCCGAGGGGGCACTGAAGCTTTCTTT
clone_size: NA
cdr3_length: 14
j_call: TRBJ1-1
v_call: TRBV6-6
d_call: NA

cdr3_aa: CASSQDYSQPQHF
cdr3_nt: TGCGCCAGCAGCCAAGATTACAGTCAGCCCCAGCATTTT
clone_size: NA
cdr3_length: 13
j_call: TRBJ1-5
v_call: TRBV4-3
d_call: NA

cdr3_aa: CASSFATARDRNTGGELFF
cdr3_nt: TGTGCCAGCAGCTTTGCCACAGCGCGGGACCGAAACACCGGCGGGGAGCTGTTTTTT
clone_size: NA
cdr3_length: 19
j_call: TRBJ2-2
v_call: TRBV7-9
d_call: NA

cdr3_aa: CASLPPGRPFGNTIYF
cdr3_nt: TGTGCCAGCCTGCCCCCAGGGAGGCCATTTGGAAACACCATATATTTT
clone_size: NA
cdr3_length: 16
j_call: TRBJ1-3
v_call: TRBV28
d_call: NA

cdr3_aa: CASSQDRGGNGGYTF
cdr3_nt: TGCGCCAGCAGCCAAGATCGAGGAGGGAATGGCGGCTACACCTTC
clone_size: NA
cdr3_length: 15
j_call: TRBJ1-2
v_call: TRBV4-1
d_call: NA

cdr3_aa: CASRPSGQGYEQFF
cdr3_nt: TGTGCCAGCAGACCTTCGGGACAGGGGTATGAGCAGTTCTTC
clone_size: NA
cdr3_length: 14
j_call: TRBJ2-1
v_call: TRBV5-4
d_call: TRBD1

cdr3_aa: CASSISGASNTEAFF
cdr3_nt: TGTGCCAGTAGTATTTCTGGGGCTTCAAACACTGAAGCTTTCTTT
clone_size: NA
cdr3_length: 15
j_call: TRBJ1-1
v_call: TRBV19
d_call: NA

cdr3_aa: CASSTYRDSYEQYF
cdr3_nt: TGTGCCAGCAGTACTTACAGGGATAGCTACGAGCAGTACTTC
clone_size: NA
cdr3_length: 14
j_call: TRBJ2-7
v_call: TRBV27
d_call: NA

cdr3_aa: CASSLSGGNTDTQYF
cdr3_nt: TGTGCCAGCAGCCTTAGCGGGGGTAACACAGATACGCAGTATTTT
clone_size: few
cdr3_length: 15
j_call: TRBJ2-3
v_call: TRBV5-6
d_call: TRBD2

cdr3_aa: CASSPRIGEQYF
cdr3_nt: TGTGCCAGCAGCCCCCGAATCGGCGAGCAGTACTTC
clone_size: NA
cdr3_length: 12
j_call: TRBJ2-7
v_call: TRBV13
d_call: NA

cdr3_aa: CASSTIQGISNQPQHF
cdr3_nt: TGTGCCAGCAGTACGATACAGGGGATTAGCAATCAGCCCCAGCATTTT
clone_size: NA
cdr3_length: 16
j_call: TRBJ1-5
v_call: TRBV27
d_call: TRBD1

cdr3_aa: CASSTSYPFRSQYF
cdr3_nt: TGTGCCAGCAGTACGAGTTACCCCTTCCGTTCCCAGTACTTC
clone_size: NA
cdr3_length: 14
j_call: TRBJ2-5
v_call: TRBV27
d_call: NA

cdr3_aa: CASSYGTAQETQYF
cdr3_nt: TGTGCCAGTAGCTACGGGACAGCCCAAGAGACCCAGTACTTC
clone_size: NA
cdr3_length: 14
j_call: TRBJ2-5
v_call: TRBV19
d_call: TRBD1

cdr3_aa: CASIKTGNPYGYTF
cdr3_nt: TGTGCCAGCATCAAGACAGGGAACCCCTATGGCTACACCTTC
clone_size: NA
cdr3_length: 14
j_call: TRBJ1-2
v_call: TRBV6-5
d_call: TRBD1

cdr3_aa: CSVEDLSGGGINEQFF
cdr3_nt: TGCAGCGTTGAAGATCTTAGCGGGGGGGGCATCAATGAGCAGTTCTTC
clone_size: NA
cdr3_length: 16
j_call: TRBJ2-1
v_call: TRBV29-1
d_call: TRBD2

cdr3_aa: CASSVEDRSYSNQPQHF
cdr3_nt: TGTGCCAGCAGCGTAGAGGACAGATCCTATAGCAATCAGCCCCAGCATTTT
clone_size: NA
cdr3_length: 17
j_call: TRBJ1-5
v_call: TRBV9
d_call: NA

cdr3_aa: CASTPGRQGQELFF
cdr3_nt: TGTGCCAGCACCCCCGGGCGGCAGGGCCAGGAGCTGTTTTTT
clone_size: few
cdr3_length: 14
j_call: TRBJ2-2
v_call: TRBV11-1
d_call: NA

cdr3_aa: CASSQEGADTQYF
cdr3_nt: TGTGCCAGCAGCCAAGAGGGGGCTGATACGCAGTATTTT
clone_size: NA
cdr3_length: 13
j_call: TRBJ2-3
v_call: TRBV4-2
d_call: NA

cdr3_aa: CASSQDLLTGGAFYGYTF
cdr3_nt: TGTGCCAGCAGCCAAGATCTTTTAACAGGGGGCGCGTTCTATGGCTACACCTTC
clone_size: NA
cdr3_length: 18
j_call: TRBJ1-2
v_call: TRBV3-1/TRBV3-2
d_call: TRBD1

cdr3_aa: CASSYSQQSYEQYF
cdr3_nt: TGTGCCAGCAGTTACTCCCAACAATCCTACGAGCAGTACTTC
clone_size: NA
cdr3_length: 14
j_call: TRBJ2-7
v_call: TRBV6-5
d_call: NA